The 14 T cell receptor beta chains reported below all come from one sample, sequenced in a study of cytomegalovirus exposure and HLA in healthy donors. PCR employed 60 Vbeta and 13 Jbeta primers. Clones were read by immunoSEQ multiplex PCR, and TCRdb kept only the in-frame ones, dropping some. This sample has tens of thousands of clones, with 75% to 85% found just once. The sequencing sample was made of PBMCs. The receptors here all came from a young man in good health and CMV-seronegative.

The genes are TRBV10-1 and TRBJ2-4; D may be TRBD1 (5 bases). Germline loops: CDR1 WNHNN, CDR2 SYGVQD (reference sequence). V was clipped by 3 bases and J by 7 bases, with 16 bases between them. The CDR3 extends over 15 amino acids. CDR3 amino acids: CASSDARRDRNIQYF. CDR3 nucleotide sequence: TGCGCCAGCAGTGACGCCCGCAGGGATCGGAACATTCAGTACTTC.

This chain uses TRBV14 with TRBJ2-5, with D perhaps TRBD1 (5 bases). Trimming shortened V by 2 bases and J by 4 bases, and 11 bases separated the two germline ends. This CDR3 comprises 14 residues. CDR1 is SGHDN, CDR2 FVKESK, per germline. The CDR3 is CASSQFATAETQYF. The CDR3 coding sequence is TGTGCCAGCAGCCAATTTGCGACAGCAGAGACCCAGTACTTC.

The rearrangement joins TRBV5-5 to TRBJ1-1, with TRBD1 identical over 10 bases. V shed 4 bases, J shed 5 bases, and the junction held 8 bases outside the gene matches. The V gene's germline CDR1 is SGHKS and CDR2 YYEKEE (reference sequence). The CDR3 spans 15 residues. CDR3 in DNA: TGTGCCAGCAGCGCAGACAGGGGGCTACGGACTGAAGCTTTCTTT. Its translation: CASSADRGLRTEAFF.

The V gene is TRBV7-3, the J gene TRBJ2-3; 8 nucleotides line up with TRBD1. The CDR3 is 16 amino acids. The V segment lost 5 bases and the J segment 1 base; nucleotides outside the gene matches: 8. Germline CDR1 reads SGHTA; CDR2 reads FQGTGA. CDR3 DNA sequence: TGTGCCAGCAGCCCTGGACAGGGACGAGGCACAGATACGCAGTATTTT. This sequence encodes CASSPGQGRGTDTQYF.

This clone turned up a few times. The chain employs TRBV14 and TRBJ2-1; D possibly corresponds to TRBD1 (6 bases). The CDR3 runs 16 residues. CDR1 is SGHDN and CDR2 is FVKESK in the germline V gene. The V and J ends lost 6 bases and 3 bases respectively, with 18 bases between them. For the CDR3, the DNA is TGTGCCAGCAGTGCCCGATCTAGCAGGGGCTACAATGAGCAGTTCTTC. Its translation: CASSARSSRGYNEQFF.

This chain connects TRBV10-3 to TRBJ2-6, with 14 bases matching TRBD2. From germline, CDR1 is ENHRY and CDR2 SYGVKD. Trimming removed 6 bases from V and 3 bases from J; junction bases left unmatched: 1. The CDR3 spans 16 residues. CDR3 loop: CAIRGLAGVGANVLTF. The CDR3 DNA sequence: TGTGCCATCAGGGGACTAGCGGGAGTTGGGGCCAACGTCCTGACTTTC.

The gene calls are TRBV6-5 and TRBJ2-1; 10 bases align to TRBD2. Trimming cost V 5 bases and J 2 bases; bases outside gene matches: 3. Germline V CDR1 and CDR2: MNHEY, SVGAGI. The CDR3 runs 15 residues. In nucleotides, the CDR3 is TGTGCCAGCAGTAAAGGACTAGCGGCCTACAATGAGCAGTTCTTC. Translation: CASSKGLAAYNEQFF.

The chain joins TRBV5-1 to TRBJ2-1, with 11 bases that match TRBD1. The ends lost 4 bases at V and 1 base at J; junction bases unmatched: 10. There are 18 residues in the CDR3. From germline, CDR1 is SGHRS and CDR2 YFSETQ. CDR3 loop: CASSTWDRGKRSYNEQFF. For the CDR3, the DNA is TGCGCCAGCAGCACCTGGGACAGGGGGAAACGGTCCTACAATGAGCAGTTCTTC.

CDR3 in DNA: TGCGCCAGCAGCCAAGATGGTTCGGGACAGGGAATAGGTTATGGCTACACCTTC. It encodes CASSQDGSGQGIGYGYTF. The gene calls are TRBV4-1 and TRBJ1-2; 9 positions agree with TRBD1. The V segment lost 0 bases and the J segment 5 bases; nucleotides outside the gene matches: 13. The CDR3 has 18 residues. The germline CDR1 and CDR2 sequences are MGHRA and YSYEKL.

In DNA form, the CDR3 reads TGTGCCAGCAGCTTCGCCTACTCAGACCCGGACAGGTTTTCTGATCATGGCTACACCTTC. It translates to CASSFAYSDPDRFSDHGYTF. The V call is TRBV7-8, the J call TRBJ1-2; 7 nucleotides match TRBD1. The CDR3 covers 20 residues. Looked up from germline, CDR1 is SGHVS and CDR2 is FQNEAQ. After removal of 3 bases from V and 6 bases from J, the junction contained 25 bases not matched to a gene. The full variable domain, its missing parts supplied by reference TRBV7-8 and TRBJ1-2, is GAGVSQSPRYKVAKRGQDVALRCDPISGHVSLFWYQQALGQGPEFLTYFQNEAQLDKSGLPSDRFFAERPEGSVSTLKIQRTQQEDSAVYLCASSFAYSDPDRFSDHGYTFGSGTRLTVV.

This clone was observed a handful of times. The chain joins TRBV14 to TRBJ2-5; D ambiguous. This CDR3 contains 13 residues. Germline assignment: CDR1 SGHDN and CDR2 FVKESK. Trimming took 0 bases from V and 7 from J, leaving 9 bases between them. The CDR3 region has the DNA TGTGCCAGCAGCCAAGAACGAGGTGTGACCCAGTACTTC. It yields the protein CASSQERGVTQYF.

The chain employs TRBV10-3 and TRBJ2-2, with D possibly matching TRBD2 (5 bases). Trimming left V 6 bases short and J 1 base short, with 9 bases between. CDR1 and CDR2 from the germline V gene are ENHRY and SYGVKD. The CDR3 totals 14 residues. This chain's CDR3 is CAIRGDGNTGELFF. As DNA, the CDR3 is TGTGCCATCAGGGGAGACGGGAACACCGGGGAGCTGTTTTTT.

The genes are TRBV27 and TRBJ1-1; 7 bases align to TRBD1. In germline, CDR1 is MNHEY, CDR2 SMNVEV (reference sequence). V shed 6 bases and J 2 bases; nucleotides not matched to a gene: 9. The CDR3 spans 15 residues. CDR3 amino acids: CASRPLDRANTEAFF. In DNA form, the CDR3 reads TGTGCCAGCAGACCACTCGACAGGGCAAACACTGAAGCTTTCTTT.

The genes are TRBV7-6 and TRBJ2-1; TRBD1 agrees at 11 bases. Germline-derived CDR1 and CDR2 are SGHVS and FNYEAQ. Germline trimming cut 5 bases from V and 1 base from J; bases unmatched to any gene: 13. The CDR3 has 19 residues. Here the CDR3 DNA reads TGTGCCAGCAGCACCACCCTACCCGGACAGGGGGCATCCTACAATGAGCAGTTCTTC. It yields the protein CASSTTLPGQGASYNEQFF.